This T cell receptor (beta chain) was retrieved from a study of shared clonotypes between healthy human individuals. The protocol was immunoSEQ multiplex PCR, while the TCRdb copy is restricted to in-frame clones and leaves out a portion. The sample lists about 380,000 clones, around 96% occurring once. The CDR3 spans 13 residues. Germline V lookup: CDR1 KGHSH, CDR2 LQKENI. V lost 6 bases to trimming and J lost 1 base, with 9 bases between them. The chain employs TRBV18 and TRBJ2-5; D is unresolved. This TCR derives from a man aged 25-45 years in good health. Sequencing was carried out using memory CD8+ T cells sorted from blood. The subset is: CD45RO+ cells pooled with CCR7-negative TemRA cells. The CDR3 bases are TGTGCCAGCTCGCTCCATATCCAAGAGACCCAGTACTTC. Protein: CASSLHIQETQYF.